This is a list of T cell receptor beta chains from one sample in a study of graft-versus-host responses after intestinal transplantation. Libraries were prepared by immunoSEQ multiplex PCR; TCRdb keeps only in-frame clonotypes and omits some of them. The repertoire includes 15,000 to 20,000 clones, 80% of them detected once, and over 15% sits in the top ten. The sample was ileum tissue, taken 104 days after intestinal transplant. These receptors all come from a human patient who received an intestinal transplant, so some T cells may come from the graft donor. Each CDR3 is given with its conserved first and last residue. Fields, in order: CDR3 protein, CDR3 DNA, V gene, D gene, clone size, J gene. The D gene is left open where the match is weak. A clone size is listed for some rows: how often the clone was seen (once, few, many), or a class if it is expanded.

CDR3aa: CASSSGTGGWNYGYTF; CDR3nt: TGTGCCAGCTCTTCGGGGACAGGGGGCTGGAACTATGGCTACACCTTC; v_gene: TRBV18; d_gene: TRBD1; abundance: NA; j_gene: TRBJ1-2
CDR3aa: CAISDIQRPIDNEQFF; CDR3nt: TGTGCCATCAGTGACATTCAAAGGCCAATAGACAATGAGCAGTTCTTC; v_gene: TRBV10-3; d_gene: NA; abundance: NA; j_gene: TRBJ2-1
CDR3aa: CASSMDLASYEQYF; CDR3nt: TGTGCCAGCAGTATGGACTTAGCCTCCTACGAGCAGTACTTC; v_gene: TRBV28; d_gene: NA; abundance: NA; j_gene: TRBJ2-7
CDR3aa: CASSQGFWGLYNEQFF; CDR3nt: TGCGCCAGCAGCCAAGGATTCTGGGGGTTGTACAATGAGCAGTTCTTC; v_gene: TRBV4-1; d_gene: NA; abundance: NA; j_gene: TRBJ2-1
CDR3aa: CASSIRLGSSYNEQFF; CDR3nt: TGTGCCAGCAGCATTAGGCTCGGGAGCTCCTACAATGAGCAGTTCTTC; v_gene: TRBV21-1; d_gene: NA; abundance: NA; j_gene: TRBJ2-1
CDR3aa: CASSHPSGGRAVQPQHF; CDR3nt: TGTGCCAGCAGCCATCCGAGCGGGGGCCGGGCCGTTCAGCCCCAGCATTTT; v_gene: TRBV14; d_gene: NA; abundance: NA; j_gene: TRBJ1-5
CDR3aa: CASSHPYDGNTIYF; CDR3nt: TGTGCCAGCAGCCACCCCTATGACGGAAACACCATATATTTT; v_gene: TRBV28; d_gene: NA; abundance: NA; j_gene: TRBJ1-3
CDR3aa: CASSPTPRLAGTIPYEQYF; CDR3nt: TGTGCCAGCAGCCCAACTCCCAGACTAGCGGGCACCATACCCTACGAGCAGTACTTC; v_gene: TRBV11-2; d_gene: TRBD2; abundance: NA; j_gene: TRBJ2-7
CDR3aa: CASSLLTLDEKLFF; CDR3nt: TGTGCCAGCAGTTTACTGACTTTGGACGAAAAACTGTTTTTT; v_gene: TRBV28; d_gene: NA; abundance: NA; j_gene: TRBJ1-4
CDR3aa: CASSLAGGPGELFF; CDR3nt: TGTGCCAGCAGCTTAGCAGGGGGCCCCGGGGAGCTGTTTTTT; v_gene: TRBV7-3; d_gene: TRBD1; abundance: NA; j_gene: TRBJ2-2
CDR3aa: CAWTIGASSAYEQYF; CDR3nt: TGTGCCTGGACAATCGGGGCCAGCTCGGCCTACGAGCAGTACTTC; v_gene: TRBV30; d_gene: NA; abundance: NA; j_gene: TRBJ2-7
CDR3aa: CASSLEGINNEQFF; CDR3nt: TGTGCCAGCAGCTTAGAGGGGATTAACAATGAGCAGTTCTTC; v_gene: TRBV13; d_gene: NA; abundance: once; j_gene: TRBJ2-1
CDR3aa: CASSPGQTSPNEKLFF; CDR3nt: TGTGCCAGCAGCCCTGGACAGACCTCTCCTAATGAAAAACTGTTTTTT; v_gene: TRBV9; d_gene: NA; abundance: NA; j_gene: TRBJ1-4
CDR3aa: CASSYEVGGGREQFF; CDR3nt: TGTGCCAGCAGTTATGAGGTTGGGGGCGGTAGGGAGCAGTTCTTC; v_gene: TRBV6-5; d_gene: NA; abundance: once; j_gene: TRBJ2-1
CDR3aa: CASSYNSGKGQPQHF; CDR3nt: TGTGCCAGCAGTTACAACTCGGGGAAGGGCCAGCCCCAGCATTTT; v_gene: TRBV6-6; d_gene: NA; abundance: NA; j_gene: TRBJ1-5
CDR3aa: CASSLGVTTNEKLFF; CDR3nt: TGTGCCAGCAGTTTAGGGGTTACTACTAATGAAAAACTGTTTTTT; v_gene: TRBV27; d_gene: NA; abundance: NA; j_gene: TRBJ1-4
CDR3aa: CASSSQTSGSTDTQYF; CDR3nt: TGTGCCAGCAGCTCACAGACTAGCGGGAGCACAGATACGCAGTATTTT; v_gene: TRBV13; d_gene: TRBD2; abundance: NA; j_gene: TRBJ2-3
CDR3aa: CASSRLAGVVETQYF; CDR3nt: TGTGCCAGCAGCCGACTAGCGGGAGTAGTAGAGACCCAGTACTTC; v_gene: TRBV6-1; d_gene: TRBD2; abundance: NA; j_gene: TRBJ2-5
CDR3aa: CASSNGDRVKTYEQYF; CDR3nt: TGTGCCAGCAGCAACGGGGACAGGGTTAAAACCTACGAGCAGTACTTC; v_gene: TRBV21-1; d_gene: NA; abundance: few; j_gene: TRBJ2-7
CDR3aa: CASSLRDLSNQPQHF; CDR3nt: TGTGCCAGCAGCTTGCGAGATCTTAGCAATCAGCCCCAGCATTTT; v_gene: TRBV5-8; d_gene: NA; abundance: NA; j_gene: TRBJ1-5
CDR3aa: CAISESDEQFF; CDR3nt: TGTGCCATCAGTGAATCTGATGAGCAGTTCTTC; v_gene: TRBV10-3; d_gene: NA; abundance: NA; j_gene: TRBJ2-1
CDR3aa: CASSFGRWQGGNTEAFF; CDR3nt: TGTGCCAGCAGCTTCGGGAGGTGGCAGGGGGGGAACACTGAAGCTTTCTTT; v_gene: TRBV7-9; d_gene: TRBD1; abundance: NA; j_gene: TRBJ1-1
CDR3aa: CASSRRQGTDTQYF; CDR3nt: TGTGCCAGCAGCCGTCGACAGGGGACAGATACGCAGTATTTT; v_gene: TRBV7-3; d_gene: TRBD1; abundance: NA; j_gene: TRBJ2-3
CDR3aa: CATSGTGTDTQYF; CDR3nt: TGTGCCACCAGTGGGACAGGGACAGATACGCAGTATTTT; v_gene: TRBV10-3; d_gene: TRBD1; abundance: NA; j_gene: TRBJ2-3
CDR3aa: CASSLDNIQYF; CDR3nt: TGTGCCAGCAGCTTGGACAACATTCAGTACTTC; v_gene: TRBV5-6; d_gene: NA; abundance: NA; j_gene: TRBJ2-4
CDR3aa: CASSSGTYGYTF; CDR3nt: TGTGCCAGCAGTTCCGGGACCTATGGCTACACCTTC; v_gene: TRBV27; d_gene: NA; abundance: once; j_gene: TRBJ1-2
CDR3aa: CASSESSGEKNIQYF; CDR3nt: TGCGCCAGCAGTGAGTCAAGCGGGGAGAAAAACATTCAGTACTTC; v_gene: TRBV10-2; d_gene: TRBD2; abundance: once; j_gene: TRBJ2-4
CDR3aa: CASKRGAYEQYF; CDR3nt: TGCGCCAGCAAGCGGGGGGCCTACGAGCAGTACTTC; v_gene: TRBV10-1; d_gene: TRBD2; abundance: NA; j_gene: TRBJ2-7
CDR3aa: CASSQNSPDNSPLHF; CDR3nt: TGTGCCAGCAGCCAAAACAGCCCGGACAATTCACCCCTCCACTTT; v_gene: TRBV4-2; d_gene: NA; abundance: NA; j_gene: TRBJ1-6
CDR3aa: CASSTGQGAGNTIYF; CDR3nt: TGTGCCAGTAGTACGGGACAGGGGGCTGGAAACACCATATATTTT; v_gene: TRBV19; d_gene: TRBD1; abundance: NA; j_gene: TRBJ1-3
CDR3aa: CASQPRRDTEAFF; CDR3nt: TGTGCCAGCCAACCAAGGAGGGACACTGAAGCTTTCTTT; v_gene: TRBV18; d_gene: NA; abundance: NA; j_gene: TRBJ1-1
CDR3aa: CASSGGLAGGSSYNEQFF; CDR3nt: TGTGCCAGCAGTGGGGGACTAGCGGGAGGGAGCTCCTACAATGAGCAGTTCTTC; v_gene: TRBV2; d_gene: TRBD2; abundance: once; j_gene: TRBJ2-1
CDR3aa: CASSGYLGEQYF; CDR3nt: TGTGCCAGCAGCGGTTATCTCGGCGAGCAGTACTTC; v_gene: TRBV7-9; d_gene: NA; abundance: NA; j_gene: TRBJ2-7
CDR3aa: CASSLTSLSSYEQYF; CDR3nt: TGTGCCAGCAGTTTAACCAGTCTTAGCTCCTACGAGCAGTACTTC; v_gene: TRBV28; d_gene: NA; abundance: NA; j_gene: TRBJ2-7
CDR3aa: CATSRDGDGTEAFF; CDR3nt: TGTGCCACCAGCAGAGACGGGGATGGCACTGAAGCTTTCTTT; v_gene: TRBV15; d_gene: NA; abundance: NA; j_gene: TRBJ1-1
CDR3aa: CASSAWTVPRSNQPQHF; CDR3nt: TGTGCCAGCAGCGCGTGGACAGTTCCCCGTAGCAATCAGCCCCAGCATTTT; v_gene: TRBV7-8; d_gene: NA; abundance: NA; j_gene: TRBJ1-5
CDR3aa: CASSGGLQGIPYNSPLHF; CDR3nt: TGTGCCAGCAGCGGTGGGTTACAGGGGATCCCCTATAATTCACCCCTCCACTTT; v_gene: TRBV7-2; d_gene: TRBD1; abundance: few; j_gene: TRBJ1-6
CDR3aa: CASSPGTVNPEAFF; CDR3nt: TGTGCCAGCAGCCCAGGGACAGTTAACCCTGAAGCTTTCTTT; v_gene: TRBV5-5; d_gene: TRBD1; abundance: NA; j_gene: TRBJ1-1
CDR3aa: CASATAGRLGYNEQFF; CDR3nt: TGTGCCAGCGCCACAGCGGGGAGACTGGGATACAATGAGCAGTTCTTC; v_gene: TRBV28; d_gene: TRBD2; abundance: NA; j_gene: TRBJ2-1
CDR3aa: CASSLAVTGPYEQYF; CDR3nt: TGTGCCAGCAGCTTGGCCGTAACAGGTCCCTACGAGCAGTACTTC; v_gene: TRBV5-4; d_gene: NA; abundance: NA; j_gene: TRBJ2-7
CDR3aa: CASLGYTF; CDR3nt: TGTGCCAGCCTGGGCTACACCTTC; v_gene: TRBV2; d_gene: NA; abundance: NA; j_gene: TRBJ1-2
CDR3aa: CASSAGTGVVDEQYF; CDR3nt: TGTGCCAGTAGTGCGGGGACAGGAGTGGTAGACGAGCAGTACTTC; v_gene: TRBV19; d_gene: TRBD1; abundance: NA; j_gene: TRBJ2-7
CDR3aa: CASSLEGQGSYEQYF; CDR3nt: TGTGCCAGCAGCTTAGAGGGACAGGGGTCCTACGAGCAGTACTTC; v_gene: TRBV13; d_gene: TRBD1; abundance: NA; j_gene: TRBJ2-7
CDR3aa: CASSARTDLQSRANVLTF; CDR3nt: TGTGCCAGCTCAGCTAGGACGGACTTACAAAGTCGGGCCAACGTCCTGACTTTC; v_gene: TRBV18; d_gene: NA; abundance: NA; j_gene: TRBJ2-6
CDR3aa: CASSLRTSGRTGELFF; CDR3nt: TGTGCCAGCAGTTTACGGACTAGCGGGAGAACCGGGGAGCTGTTTTTT; v_gene: TRBV27; d_gene: TRBD2; abundance: NA; j_gene: TRBJ2-2
CDR3aa: CASSDRGEQYF; CDR3nt: TGTGCCAGCAGTGACAGGGGCGAGCAGTACTTC; v_gene: TRBV6-4; d_gene: NA; abundance: NA; j_gene: TRBJ2-7
CDR3aa: CASSIRAGVRYEQYF; CDR3nt: TGTGCCAGTAGTATCCGAGCGGGAGTTCGGTACGAGCAGTACTTC; v_gene: TRBV19; d_gene: TRBD2; abundance: once; j_gene: TRBJ2-7
CDR3aa: CASSPISGRADIQYF; CDR3nt: TGTGCCAGCTCACCCATTAGCGGGAGGGCCGACATTCAGTACTTC; v_gene: TRBV18; d_gene: TRBD2; abundance: NA; j_gene: TRBJ2-4
CDR3aa: CASSLSIVGGSYGYTF; CDR3nt: TGTGCCAGCAGTTTATCGATCGTGGGGGGATCCTATGGCTACACCTTC; v_gene: TRBV27; d_gene: NA; abundance: NA; j_gene: TRBJ1-2
CDR3aa: CASSLDPPGLGWDEQFF; CDR3nt: TGTGCCAGCAGTTTAGACCCCCCGGGACTAGGTTGGGATGAGCAGTTCTTC; v_gene: TRBV27; d_gene: TRBD2; abundance: NA; j_gene: TRBJ2-1